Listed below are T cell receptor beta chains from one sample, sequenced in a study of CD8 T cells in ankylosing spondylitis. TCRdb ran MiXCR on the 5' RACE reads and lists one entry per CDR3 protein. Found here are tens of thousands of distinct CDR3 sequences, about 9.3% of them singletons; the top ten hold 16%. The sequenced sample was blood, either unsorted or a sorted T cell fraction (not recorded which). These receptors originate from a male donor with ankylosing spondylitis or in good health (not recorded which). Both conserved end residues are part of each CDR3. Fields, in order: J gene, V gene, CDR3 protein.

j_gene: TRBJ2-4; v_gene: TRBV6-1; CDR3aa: CASSRSGRGNIQYF
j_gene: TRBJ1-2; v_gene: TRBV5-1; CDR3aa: CASSLEGNGGYTF
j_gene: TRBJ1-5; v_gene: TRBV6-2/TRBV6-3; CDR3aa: CASVDRDDQPQHF
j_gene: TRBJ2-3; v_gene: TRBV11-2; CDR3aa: CASSLERGPGDTQYF
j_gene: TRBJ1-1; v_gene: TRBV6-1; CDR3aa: CASTPIKKGVNTEAFF
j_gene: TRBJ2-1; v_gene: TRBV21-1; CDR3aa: CASSKLRREEAIEQFF
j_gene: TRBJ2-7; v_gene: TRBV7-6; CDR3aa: CASSNRDRGESYEQYF
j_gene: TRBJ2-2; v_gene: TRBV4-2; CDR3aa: CASSQDNGMNTGELFF
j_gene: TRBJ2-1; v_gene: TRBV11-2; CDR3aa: CASSLSGTAWNEQFF
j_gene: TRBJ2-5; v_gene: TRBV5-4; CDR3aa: CASSLRLARETQYF
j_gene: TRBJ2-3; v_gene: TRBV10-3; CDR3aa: CATFKALGGDTQYF
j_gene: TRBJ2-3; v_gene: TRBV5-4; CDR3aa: CASMSGTYPPDTQYF
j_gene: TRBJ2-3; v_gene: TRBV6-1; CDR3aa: CASSRREGSRDTQYF
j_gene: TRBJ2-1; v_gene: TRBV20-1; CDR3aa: CSARDSSGRNEQFF
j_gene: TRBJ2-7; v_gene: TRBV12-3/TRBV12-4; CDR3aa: CASGTAYEQYF
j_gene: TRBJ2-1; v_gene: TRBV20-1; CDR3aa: CSAPTSSTYNEQFF
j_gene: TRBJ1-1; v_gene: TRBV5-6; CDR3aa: CASSFGTGAQNTEAFF